This TCR beta chain was documented in a study of identical twins. Whole-study results and caveats: Invariant MAIT and iNKT cells could partly confound zero-insertion analyses. Models underestimated how often monozygotic twins shared out-of-frame TCR alpha.

The CDR3 contains 12 residues. Germline CDR1 SQVTM, CDR2 ANQGSEA. Trimming cost V 7 bases and J 4 bases, with 12 bases left between them. Healthy Caucasians made up all donors. As regards this clonotype: Its cognate antigen is unknown.

TCRdb passed the 5' RACE reads through MiXCR, listing each CDR3 protein once. The top ten clones hold more than 0.4% of a sample with approximately 500,000 distinct CDR3 sequences, nearly 15% of them seen once. This sample was shared with a second study, whose subject was yellow fever vaccine responses in identical twins.

The clonotype was recovered from a woman younger than 30 in good health. V gene TRBV29-1 combines with J gene TRBJ2-3; D is unclear. Material: CD4+ T cells sorted from blood. CDR3 loop: CSADSISDTQYF. CDR3 sequence (DNA): TGCAGCGCTGATAGTATATCAGATACGCAGTATTTT.